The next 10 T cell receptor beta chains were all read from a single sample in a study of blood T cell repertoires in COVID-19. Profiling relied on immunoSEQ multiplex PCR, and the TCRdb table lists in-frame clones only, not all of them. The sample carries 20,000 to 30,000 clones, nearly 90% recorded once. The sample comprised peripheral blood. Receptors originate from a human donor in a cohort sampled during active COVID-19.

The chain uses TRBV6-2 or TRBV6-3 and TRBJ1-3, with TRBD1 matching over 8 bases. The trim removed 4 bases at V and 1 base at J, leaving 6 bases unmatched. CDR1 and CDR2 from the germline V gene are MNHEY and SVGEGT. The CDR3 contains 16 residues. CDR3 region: CASSWGQASSGNTIYF. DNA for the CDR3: TGTGCCAGCAGTTGGGGACAGGCCTCTTCTGGAAACACCATATATTTT.

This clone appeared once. CDR3 sequence (DNA): TGTGCCAGCAGCGGAGGGAGAGGCGACACTGAAGCTTTCTTT. Translation gives CASSGGRGDTEAFF. The rearrangement uses TRBV9 and TRBJ1-1, with D hard to call. Germline CDR1 reads SGDLS; CDR2 reads YYNGEE. The ends were cut back, 3 bases at V and 3 bases at J, with 12 bases in the middle. CDR3 length: 14 amino acids.

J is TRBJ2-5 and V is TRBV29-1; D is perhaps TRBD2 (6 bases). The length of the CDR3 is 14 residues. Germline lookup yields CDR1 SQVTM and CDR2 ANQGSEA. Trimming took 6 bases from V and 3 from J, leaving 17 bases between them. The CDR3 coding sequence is TGCAGCGTACTTCTAGTGGGGGGTGAAGAGACCCAGTACTTC. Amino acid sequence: CSVLLVGGEETQYF. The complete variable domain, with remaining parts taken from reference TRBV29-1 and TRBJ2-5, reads SAVISQKPSRDICQRGTSLTIQCQVDSQVTMMFWYRQQPGQSLTLIATANQGSEATYESGFVIDKFPISRPNLTFSTLTVSNMSPEDSSIYLCSVLLVGGEETQYFGPGTRLLVL.

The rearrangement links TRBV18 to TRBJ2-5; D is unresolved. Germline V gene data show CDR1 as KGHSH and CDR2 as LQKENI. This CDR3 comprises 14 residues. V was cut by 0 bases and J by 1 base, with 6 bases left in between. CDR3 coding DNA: TGTGCCAGCTCACCACCGTACACCCAAGAGACCCAGTACTTC. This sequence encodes CASSPPYTQETQYF.

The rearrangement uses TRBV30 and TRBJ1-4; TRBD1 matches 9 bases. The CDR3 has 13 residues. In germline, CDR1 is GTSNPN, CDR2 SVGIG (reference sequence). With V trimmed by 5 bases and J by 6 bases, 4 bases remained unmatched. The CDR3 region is CAWAGTGYEKLFF. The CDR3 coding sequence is TGTGCCTGGGCCGGGACAGGGTATGAAAAACTGTTTTTT.

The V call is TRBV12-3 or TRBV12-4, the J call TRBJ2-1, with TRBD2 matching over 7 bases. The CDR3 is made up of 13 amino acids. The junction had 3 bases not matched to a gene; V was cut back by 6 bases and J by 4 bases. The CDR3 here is CASRGLSYNEQFF. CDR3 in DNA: TGTGCCAGCAGGGGACTATCATACAATGAGCAGTTCTTC.

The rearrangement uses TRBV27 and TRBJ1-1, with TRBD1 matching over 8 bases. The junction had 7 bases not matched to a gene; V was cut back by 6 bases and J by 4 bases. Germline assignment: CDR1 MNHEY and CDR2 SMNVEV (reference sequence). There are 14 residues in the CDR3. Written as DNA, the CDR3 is TGTGCCAGCAGCCAGGGGGCTATGGGCACTGAAGCTTTCTTT. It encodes CASSQGAMGTEAFF.

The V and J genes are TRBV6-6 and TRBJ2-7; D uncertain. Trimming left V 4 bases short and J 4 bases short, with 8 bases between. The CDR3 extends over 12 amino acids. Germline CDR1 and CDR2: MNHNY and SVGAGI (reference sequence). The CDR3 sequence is CASSSHNYEQYF. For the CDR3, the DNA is TGTGCCAGCAGTTCCCACAATTACGAGCAGTACTTC.

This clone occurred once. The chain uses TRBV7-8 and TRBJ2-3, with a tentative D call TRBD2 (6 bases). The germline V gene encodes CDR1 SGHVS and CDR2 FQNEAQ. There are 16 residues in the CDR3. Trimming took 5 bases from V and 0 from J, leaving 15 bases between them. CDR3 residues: CASSRTGGVSTDTQYF. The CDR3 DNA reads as TGTGCCAGCAGCCGTACAGGCGGGGTGAGCACAGATACGCAGTATTTT.

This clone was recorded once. The CDR3 region is CASTRLAGSSYEQYF. The CDR3 nucleotides read TGTGCCAGCACCAGATTGGCGGGAAGCTCCTACGAGCAGTACTTC. This chain connects TRBV28 to TRBJ2-7, with D possibly being TRBD2 (6 bases). The CDR3 extends over 15 amino acids. The V and J ends lost 7 bases and 0 bases respectively, with 16 bases between them. CDR1 and CDR2 from the germline V gene are MDHEN and SYDVKM.